The 8 T cell receptor beta chains reported below all come from one sample, sequenced in a study of cytomegalovirus exposure and HLA in healthy donors. PCR used 60 Vbeta primers and 13 Jbeta primers. Some clones are missing from TCRdb's copy, which holds only in-frame ones; the method was immunoSEQ multiplex PCR. The profile shows some 98,000 clones, 80% to 85% of them singletons. Source material: PBMCs. These receptors all come from a man aged 35-49 years in good health and CMV-seronegative.

The chain links TRBV7-2 to TRBJ2-5; D call uncertain. Germline lookup yields CDR1 SGHTA and CDR2 FQGNSA. V was cut by 2 bases and J by 2 bases, with 6 bases left in between. This CDR3 is 13 amino acids long. CDR3 sequence (DNA): TGTGCCAGCAGCTTACGACTTCAAGAGACCCAGTACTTC. It translates to CASSLRLQETQYF.

Points on this clone: One junction end does not reproduce the germline sequence, and a read error may be involved. In DNA, the CDR3 is TGTTCCAGCAGCCCATGGGAAGGGGGGGCAAATAATTCACCCCTCCACTTT. It codes for CSSSPWEGGANNSPLHF. The gene calls are TRBV7-9 and TRBJ1-6; possibly TRBD1 for D (6 bases). CDR1 and CDR2 from the germline V gene are SEHNR and FQNEAQ (reference sequence). The CDR3 is made up of 17 amino acids.

The sample holds a few counts of this clone. Since a much larger clone is just one base distant, this may be a read error. The chain is built from TRBV5-1 and TRBJ2-1, with 8 positions matching TRBD2. The CDR3 consists of 16 residues. Germline V lookup: CDR1 SGHRS, CDR2 YFSETQ. The CDR3 reads CTSSLVSGGIYNEQFF. In DNA, the CDR3 is TGCACCAGCAGCTTGGTCTCGGGGGGGATATACAATGAGCAGTTCTTC.

The V call is TRBV7-8, the J call TRBJ2-5, with a weak D call TRBD1 (5 bases). This CDR3 has 15 residues. V dropped 3 bases and J dropped 0 bases, with 11 bases sitting between them. Germline-derived CDR1 and CDR2 are SGHVS and FQNEAQ. This chain's CDR3 is CASSFRPGYQETQYF. The CDR3 nucleotides are TGTGCCAGCAGCTTTCGCCCAGGGTACCAAGAGACCCAGTACTTC. Combining the CDR3 with reference TRBV7-8 and TRBJ2-5 gives the whole variable domain GAGVSQSPRYKVAKRGQDVALRCDPISGHVSLFWYQQALGQGPEFLTYFQNEAQLDKSGLPSDRFFAERPEGSVSTLKIQRTQQEDSAVYLCASSFRPGYQETQYFGPGTRLLVL.

This clone was observed a few times. J is TRBJ1-1 and V is TRBV14; D may be TRBD1 (5 bases). The CDR3 spans 14 residues. V lost 3 bases and J 1 base, leaving 9 bases between the germline ends. Per germline, CDR1 SGHDN and CDR2 FVKESK. The CDR3 loop reads CASSHRGTNTEAFF. The DNA of the CDR3 is TGTGCCAGCAGCCATCGGGGGACGAACACTGAAGCTTTCTTT.

The rearrangement links TRBV27 to TRBJ1-6; a weak D match, TRBD1 (6 bases). Germline CDR1 reads MNHEY; CDR2 reads SMNVEV (reference sequence). CDR3 size: 14 residues. V was trimmed by 5 bases and J by 7 bases, leaving 12 bases between them. CDR3 in amino acids: CASSPRGGNSPLHF. The CDR3 region has the DNA TGTGCCAGCAGTCCTCGGGGGGGCAATTCACCCCTCCACTTT.

This clone appeared a few times. The J gene is TRBJ1-5, the V gene TRBV2; tentative D call: TRBD1 (6 bases). This CDR3 region has 16 residues. Trimming pared 3 bases from V and 1 base from J, leaving 13 bases between. Per the germline V gene, CDR1 is SNHLY and CDR2 is FYNNEI. The CDR3 loop is CASSESGQGSNQPQHF. CDR3 nucleotides: TGTGCCAGCAGTGAGAGTGGGCAGGGGAGCAATCAGCCCCAGCATTTT.

The CDR3 loop reads CASSLGGGAGRTEAFF. The CDR3 DNA is TGTGCCAGCAGCCTAGGGGGGGGCGCAGGGAGAACTGAAGCTTTCTTT. The chain carries TRBV7-6 and TRBJ1-1; D may be TRBD1 (6 bases). The CDR3 has 16 residues. CDR1 is SGHVS, CDR2 FNYEAQ, per germline. V lost 5 bases and J lost 5, with 21 bases in between.